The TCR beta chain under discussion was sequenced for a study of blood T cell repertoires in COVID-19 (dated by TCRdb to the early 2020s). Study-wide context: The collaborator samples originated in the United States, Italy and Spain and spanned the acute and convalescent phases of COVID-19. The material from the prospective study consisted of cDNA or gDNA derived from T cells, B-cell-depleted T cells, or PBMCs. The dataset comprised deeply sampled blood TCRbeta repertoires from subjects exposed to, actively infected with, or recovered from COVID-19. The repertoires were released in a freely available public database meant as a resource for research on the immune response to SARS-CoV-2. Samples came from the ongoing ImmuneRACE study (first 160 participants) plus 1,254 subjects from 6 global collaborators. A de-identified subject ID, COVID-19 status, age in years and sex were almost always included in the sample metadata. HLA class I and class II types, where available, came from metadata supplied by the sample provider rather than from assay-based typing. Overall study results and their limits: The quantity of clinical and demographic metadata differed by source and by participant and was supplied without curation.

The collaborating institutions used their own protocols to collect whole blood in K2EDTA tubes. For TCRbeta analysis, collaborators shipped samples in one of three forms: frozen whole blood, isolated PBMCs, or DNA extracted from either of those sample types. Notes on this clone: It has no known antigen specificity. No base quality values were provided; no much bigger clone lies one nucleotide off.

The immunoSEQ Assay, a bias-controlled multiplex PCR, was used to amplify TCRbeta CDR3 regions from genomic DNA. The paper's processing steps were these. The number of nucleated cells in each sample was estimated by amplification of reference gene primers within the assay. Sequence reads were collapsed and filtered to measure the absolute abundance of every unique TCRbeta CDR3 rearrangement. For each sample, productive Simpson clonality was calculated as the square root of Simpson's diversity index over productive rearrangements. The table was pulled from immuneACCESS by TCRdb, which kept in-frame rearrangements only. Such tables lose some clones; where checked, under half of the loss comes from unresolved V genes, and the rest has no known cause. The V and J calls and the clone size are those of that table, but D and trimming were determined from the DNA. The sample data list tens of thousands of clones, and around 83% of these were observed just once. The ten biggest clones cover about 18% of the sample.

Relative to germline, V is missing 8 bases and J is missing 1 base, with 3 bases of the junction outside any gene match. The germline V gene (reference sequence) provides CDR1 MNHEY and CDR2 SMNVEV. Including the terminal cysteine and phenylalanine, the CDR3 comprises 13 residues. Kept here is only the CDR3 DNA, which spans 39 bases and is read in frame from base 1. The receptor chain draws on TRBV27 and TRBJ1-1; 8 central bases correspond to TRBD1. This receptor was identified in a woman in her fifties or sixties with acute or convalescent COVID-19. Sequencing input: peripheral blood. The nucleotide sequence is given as TGTGCCAGCCACGGACAGGGGAACACTGAAGCTTTCTTT. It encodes CASHGQGNTEAFF.